This TCR beta chain was found in a study of shared clonotypes between healthy human individuals. Findings and limits, study-wide: Rarefaction analysis demonstrated incomplete sorted-subset sequencing notwithstanding large depth. A handful of donors had roughly 5% of their naive CD4 clonotypes in common.

Germline V gene lookup returns CDR1 MNHEY and CDR2 SMNVEV (reference sequence). The CDR3 is 17 residues long. V was pared by 6 bases and J by 2 bases, with 6 bases of the junction left unmatched. A word on this clone: The antigen is not known.

How the authors handled the data: Quality scores were absent from the junction-only immunoSEQ sequences, so filtering differed. Repertoires were generated with immunoSEQ multiplex PCR, while TCRdb's copy carries only in-frame clones and drops some. V and J calls and clone size are given by that table; D and trimming were obtained from the DNA. In the table there are hundreds of thousands of clones, roughly 80% of which are singletons. The chain has TRBV27 and TRBJ2-6, with 11 bases aligning to TRBD2. This TCR was recovered from a man aged 30 to 45 in good health. The sequenced sample consisted of memory CD4+ T cells sorted from blood. Subset: CD45RA-negative fraction. CDR3 residues: CASRELAGVPGANVLTF. CDR3 nucleotide sequence: TGTGCCAGCAGGGAACTAGCGGGAGTCCCTGGGGCCAACGTCCTGACTTTC.